The 28 T cell receptor beta chains in this list originate from one sample, sequenced in a study of cytotoxic CD8 clonotypes in ibrutinib-treated CLL. Profiling relied on immunoSEQ multiplex PCR, and the TCRdb table lists in-frame clones only, not all of them. Of roughly 160,000 clones listed, roughly 80% are singletons. The input for sequencing was PBMCs, taken after 12 months of ibrutinib treatment. Receptor source: a human donor with chronic lymphocytic leukemia.

The count of this clone is one. The chain joins TRBV6-1 to TRBJ2-7; TRBD2 matches at 10 bases. Germline CDR1 and CDR2: MNHNS and SASEGT. The CDR3 has 14 residues. V lost 5 bases and J lost 5; bases outside the gene matches: 6. The CDR3 bases are TGTGCCAGCAGTATTCTAGCGGGAGCCCACGAGCAGTACTTC. It yields the protein CASSILAGAHEQYF.

The genes are TRBV19 and TRBJ2-1, with TRBD2 identical over 14 bases. Germline V gene sequence: CDR1 LNHDA, CDR2 SQIVND (reference sequence). This CDR3 is built from 16 residues. V lost 5 bases and J lost 6; bases outside the gene matches: 6. CDR3 sequence: CASSPQTSGRGNEQFF. The CDR3, as DNA: TGTGCCAGTAGTCCACAGACTAGCGGGAGGGGCAATGAGCAGTTCTTC.

This chain links TRBV4-3 with TRBJ1-2, with D possibly TRBD1 on 5 matching bases. The CDR3 runs to 16 residues. The germline gives CDR1 LGHNA, CDR2 YSLEER. The germline V and J ends were trimmed by 0 bases and 7 bases, with 18 bases remaining between them. The CDR3 region is CASSQDLGGGDGGYTF. Here the CDR3 DNA reads TGCGCCAGCAGCCAAGACCTGGGGGGTGGGGATGGTGGCTACACCTTC.

The chain combines TRBV28 with TRBJ2-7; TRBD2 aligns across 8 bases. The CDR3 is made up of 14 amino acids. V lost 6 bases to trimming and J lost 3 bases; unmatched junction nucleotides: 7. Germline V gives CDR1 MDHEN, CDR2 SYDVKM. This chain's CDR3 is CASRVSGSGYEQYF. The CDR3 nucleotides read TGTGCCAGCAGGGTAAGCGGGAGTGGCTACGAGCAGTACTTC.

V gene TRBV28 combines with J gene TRBJ2-7; D unresolved. Germline CDR1 is MDHEN and CDR2 is SYDVKM. The CDR3 contains 13 residues. Trimming stripped 5 bases from V and 4 bases from J, with 12 bases between. The CDR3 coding sequence is TGTGCCAGCAGTGCTCGGCTAAAATACGAGCAGTACTTC. Translating it yields CASSARLKYEQYF.

This chain connects TRBV7-2 to TRBJ1-2; D may be TRBD1 (5 bases). V was pared by 1 base and J by 8 bases, with 14 bases between. Germline V lookup: CDR1 SGHTA, CDR2 FQGNSA. CDR3 length: 14 residues. The CDR3 DNA sequence: TGTGCCAGCAGCTTAGTAGAATACGAGGGGGGCTACACCTTC. Protein: CASSLVEYEGGYTF. Drawing the rest from reference TRBV7-2 and TRBJ1-2, the complete variable domain is GAGVSQSPSNKVTEKGKDVELRCDPISGHTALYWYRQSLGQGLEFLIYFQGNSAPDKSGLPSDRFSAERTGGSVSTLTIQRTQQEDSAVYLCASSLVEYEGGYTFGSGTRLTVV.

The chain joins TRBV5-1 to TRBJ1-1; D is ambiguous. This CDR3 spans 15 amino acids. Trimming left V 4 bases short and J 1 base short, with 14 bases between. The germline CDR1 and CDR2 sequences are SGHRS and YFSETQ. The CDR3 is CASSPGGRSNTEAFF. The CDR3 DNA reads as TGCGCCAGCAGCCCGGGTGGCAGGTCGAACACTGAAGCTTTCTTT.

This chain joins TRBV7-9 and TRBJ1-4; possible D gene TRBD1, 5 bases. This CDR3 comprises 12 residues. Looked up from germline, CDR1 is SEHNR and CDR2 is FQNEAQ (reference sequence). V lost 9 bases and J 7 bases, leaving 12 bases between the germline ends. CDR3 DNA sequence: TGTGCCAGGAAAACAAGGGGTGAAAAACTGTTTTTT. The encoded protein is CARKTRGEKLFF. The full variable domain, with the rest looked up from reference TRBV7-9 and TRBJ1-4, is DTGVSQNPRHKITKRGQNVTFRCDPISEHNRLYWYRQTLGQGPEFLTYFQNEAQLEKSRLLSDRFSAERPKGSFSTLEIQRTEQGDSAMYLCARKTRGEKLFFGSGTQLSVL.

The chain links TRBV7-2 to TRBJ1-2; 7 bases match TRBD1. This CDR3 has 17 amino acids. Germline assignment: CDR1 SGHTA and CDR2 FQGNSA. Unmatched junction bases numbered 16, after V lost 6 bases and J lost 3 bases. CDR3 region: CASRPYSSNRGDYGYTF. DNA for the CDR3: TGTGCCAGCAGACCGTACTCGAGTAACAGGGGTGACTATGGCTACACCTTC.

The chain links TRBV27 to TRBJ1-1; the D gene is possibly TRBD1 (5 bases). Germline CDR1 is MNHEY and CDR2 is SMNVEV (reference sequence). The CDR3 totals 14 residues. V was clipped by 4 bases and J by 4 bases, with 13 bases between them. The CDR3 DNA reads as TGTGCCAGCAGTTGGACCTCGGGGGGCACTGAAGCTTTCTTT. Protein sequence: CASSWTSGGTEAFF.

The chain employs TRBV7-2 and TRBJ2-7; D remains unclear. Germline CDR1 SGHTA, CDR2 FQGNSA. Trimming removed 5 bases at V and 3 bases at J, with 17 bases between. The CDR3 consists of 15 residues. Here the CDR3 DNA reads TGTGCCAGCAGCCATCAAAGCCAAGTTCTCTACGAGCAGTACTTC. Protein product: CASSHQSQVLYEQYF.

In this sample, this clone turned up a few times. This chain joins TRBV5-1 and TRBJ2-7, with a tentative D call TRBD1 (5 bases). This CDR3 is built from 14 residues. V was shortened by 3 bases and J by 0 bases, with 10 bases between the two germline ends. CDR1 and CDR2 (germline): SGHRS, YFSETQ. As DNA, the CDR3 is TGCGCCAGCAGCTCCACACAGGACTCCTACGAGCAGTACTTC. This codes for CASSSTQDSYEQYF.

The gene calls are TRBV5-1 and TRBJ1-2, with TRBD1 identical over 8 bases. The trim removed 0 bases at V and 2 bases at J, leaving 6 bases unmatched. Germline CDR1 SGHRS, CDR2 YFSETQ. This CDR3 is built from 16 residues. The CDR3 sequence is CASSLDTRGRNYGYTF. The CDR3 region has the DNA TGCGCCAGCAGCTTGGATACCAGGGGGCGGAACTATGGCTACACCTTC.

On this clone: The junction departs from the called germline gene at one end, perhaps through a read error. The rearrangement links TRBV7-7 to TRBJ1-5; no reliable D call. In germline, CDR1 is SSHAT, CDR2 FNYEAQ (reference sequence). The CDR3 is 13 residues long. CDR3 residues: CASSDGRNQPQHF. CDR3 coding DNA: TGTGCTAGCAGTGACGGACGCAATCAGCCCCAGCATTTT.

The chain uses TRBV7-3 and TRBJ1-1; unclear D gene. Trimming removed 3 bases from V and 2 bases from J, with 4 bases in between. Germline CDR1 reads SGHTA; CDR2 reads FQGTGA. The CDR3 contains 12 residues. The DNA of the CDR3 is TGTGCCAGCAGCTTTAGTAACACTGAAGCTTTCTTT. It codes for CASSFSNTEAFF.

This chain connects TRBV7-6 to TRBJ1-1; D perhaps matches TRBD1 (5 bases). The CDR3 has 14 amino acids. In germline, CDR1 is SGHVS, CDR2 FNYEAQ. Trimming took 5 bases from V and 5 from J, leaving 15 bases between them. The CDR3 region is CASSPRDGVTEAFF. CDR3 bases: TGTGCCAGCAGCCCCCGGGACGGGGTGACTGAAGCTTTCTTT.

The rearrangement joins TRBV11-2 to TRBJ2-7, with 7 bases that match TRBD1. Trimming cost V 1 base and J 2 bases; bases outside gene matches: 5. Germline CDR1 reads SGHAT; CDR2 reads FQNNGV. The CDR3 length is 15 residues. The CDR3 DNA reads TGTGCCAGCAGCTTAGCCGGGACAGCGGCCTACGAGCAGTACTTC. Translation: CASSLAGTAAYEQYF.

The J gene is TRBJ1-2, the V gene TRBV13; D not certain. Between the trimmed V and J ends, which lost 4 bases and 5 bases, there was a span of 20 bases. The CDR3 loop spans 16 amino acids. Germline loops: CDR1 PRHDT, CDR2 FYEKMQ (reference sequence). CDR3 sequence reads: CASSYNPLAGSYGYTF. CDR3 bases: TGTGCCAGCAGCTACAACCCTTTGGCAGGCTCTTATGGCTACACCTTC.

The chain recombines TRBV9 with TRBJ1-2; TRBD1 is a possible D gene (5 bases). The CDR3 contains 15 residues. Trimming took 4 bases from V and 5 from J, leaving 18 bases between them. CDR1 is SGDLS, CDR2 YYNGEE, per germline. The CDR3 is CASSPPPSGLYGYTF. CDR3 nucleotide sequence: TGTGCCAGCAGCCCCCCCCCTTCGGGGCTATATGGCTACACCTTC.

This clone was counted a few times. This rearrangement joins TRBV30 to TRBJ1-2; TRBD1 is a possible D gene (6 bases). The CDR3 runs 12 residues. The germline gives CDR1 GTSNPN, CDR2 SVGIG (reference sequence). V lost 1 base, J lost 6 bases, and 9 bases lay in between. Here the CDR3 reads CAWSGTADGYTF. The DNA for the CDR3 is TGTGCCTGGAGTGGGACAGCGGATGGCTACACCTTC.

The chain combines TRBV6-6 with TRBJ2-7; 9 nucleotides agree with TRBD2. In germline, CDR1 is MNHNY, CDR2 SVGAGI (reference sequence). The CDR3 covers 15 residues. After removal of 0 bases from V and 3 bases from J, the junction contained 3 bases not matched to a gene. In DNA, the CDR3 is TGTGCCAGCAGTTACTCTAGCGGGAGAAACTACGAGCAGTACTTC. Translating gives CASSYSSGRNYEQYF.

The chain joins TRBV20-1 to TRBJ2-7; D not certain. The CDR3 extends over 10 amino acids. Germline lookup yields CDR1 DFQATT and CDR2 SNEGSKA (reference sequence). With 4 bases removed from V and 4 bases from J, the gap between germline ends came to 5 bases. The CDR3 loop reads CSATEYEQYF. The CDR3 DNA is TGCAGTGCTACCGAATACGAGCAGTACTTC.

The rearrangement links TRBV4-1 to TRBJ2-7; perhaps TRBD2 as D (6 bases). Trimming left V 2 bases short and J 1 base short, with 15 bases between. Looked up from germline, CDR1 is MGHRA and CDR2 is YSYEKL. The CDR3 is 16 amino acids. The CDR3 reads CASSQSTGLFSYEQYF. The CDR3 region has the DNA TGCGCCAGCAGCCAATCTACGGGACTCTTTTCCTACGAGCAGTACTTC.

The chain recombines TRBV5-4 with TRBJ2-1; the D gene is possibly TRBD2 (6 bases). Germline-derived CDR1 and CDR2 are SGHNT and YYREEE (reference sequence). CDR3 length: 19 amino acids. V gave up 4 bases and J gave up 4 bases, with 27 bases separating them. The CDR3 loop is CASSVQTSSSKVRYNEQFF. The CDR3 bases are TGTGCCAGCAGCGTCCAGACTAGTTCGTCTAAGGTACGGTACAATGAGCAGTTCTTC.

The CDR3 DNA sequence: TGTGCCAGCAGTCCACAGAGGTACACTGAAGCTTTCTTT. Protein sequence: CASSPQRYTEAFF. The chain couples TRBV28 to TRBJ1-1; D is ambiguous. V was pared by 5 bases and J by 3 bases, with 10 bases between. CDR1 is MDHEN, CDR2 SYDVKM, per germline. The CDR3 has 13 residues.

V usage is TRBV28 and J usage is TRBJ2-2; no clear D. Germline V gene sequence: CDR1 MDHEN, CDR2 SYDVKM. The CDR3 runs 11 residues. The germline V and J ends were trimmed by 3 bases and 8 bases, with 4 bases remaining between them. Here the CDR3 reads CASSFPGELFF. DNA of the CDR3: TGTGCCAGCAGTTTTCCGGGGGAGCTGTTTTTT.

The V gene is TRBV30, the J gene TRBJ1-2, with 8 bases aligning to TRBD1. V lost 2 bases to trimming and J lost 5 bases; unmatched junction nucleotides: 7. The V gene's germline CDR1 is GTSNPN and CDR2 SVGIG (reference sequence). The CDR3 extends over 14 amino acids. The CDR3 region has the DNA TGTGCCTGGAGTATCGACAGGGGACCATATGGCTACACCTTC. Translated, it gives CAWSIDRGPYGYTF. Full variable domain (remainder filled in from reference TRBV30 and TRBJ1-2): SQTIHQWPATLVQPVGSPLSLECTVEGTSNPNLYWYRQAAGRGLQLLFYSVGIGQISSEVPQNLSASRPQDRQFILSSKKLLLSDSGFYLCAWSIDRGPYGYTFGSGTRLTVV.

V usage is TRBV7-2 and J usage is TRBJ2-3; tentatively, D is TRBD2 (5 bases). The CDR3 is 16 amino acids. Between the trimmed V and J ends, which lost 4 bases and 1 base, there was a span of 15 bases. Germline CDR1 SGHTA, CDR2 FQGNSA. This chain's CDR3 is CASSSPRGGGTDTQYF. The CDR3 DNA follows: TGTGCCAGCAGCTCCCCACGGGGTGGGGGCACAGATACGCAGTATTTT.